The clone carrying this T cell receptor (delta chain) occurred a few times. A far larger clone lies a single base away; this is likely a read error. Within the sample, other DNA sequences also encode this same CDR3. TCRdb reprocessed the RT-PCR reads through CATT. This sample has 900 to 1,400 delta-chain clones, with roughly 3.5% found just once. This entry comes from a study of gamma-delta T cells after stem cell transplantation. CDR3 length: 17 amino acids. The V gene's germline CDR1 is GEAIGNYY and CDR2 EKD. Sequencing input: gamma-delta T cells. This chain links TRDV2 with TRDJ1; 7 bases line up with TRDD3. This sequence was found in a human donor. It is not recorded whose cells these are; they may come from a transplant donor. CDR3 in amino acids: CACDTLGITTGTDKLIF. The DNA for the CDR3 is TGTGCCTGCGACACTCTGGGGATAACAACGGGCACCGATAAACTCATCTTT.